This is a list of T cell receptor beta chains from one sample in a study of shared clonotypes between healthy human individuals. Generated by immunoSEQ multiplex PCR, the TCRdb table keeps only in-frame clones and is missing some. The repertoire consists of more than 2,000,000 clones, with 85% to 95% occurring once and the leading ten covering over 0.12%. Sequencing input: naive CD4+ T cells sorted from blood. The source of these receptors is a man aged 18 to 30 in good health. CDR3s include the opening cysteine and the closing phenylalanine or tryptophan. A D gene is named only where the DNA matches it firmly. Size is stated for part of the rows, as once, few or many counts, or as a class when the clone is expanded.

clone_size	j_call	v_call	d_call	cdr3_nt	cdr3_aa
NA	TRBJ2-5	TRBV7-2	TRBD2	TGTGCCAGCAGCGTTAGCGGGAGGGCCGACGAGACCCAGTACTTC	CASSVSGRADETQYF
once	TRBJ2-7	TRBV6-8	TRBD1	TGTGCCAGCCGGGACAGGGAGGACTACGAGCAGTACTTC	CASRDREDYEQYF
NA	TRBJ2-2	TRBV11-2	NA	TGTGCCAGCAGCTCGTGGGGGAGTATTACCGGGGAGCTGTTTTTT	CASSSWGSITGELFF
NA	TRBJ2-3	TRBV7-8	NA	TGTGCCAGCAGCTCGGACATTGACACAGATACGCAGTATTTT	CASSSDIDTDTQYF
NA	TRBJ1-1	TRBV30	NA	TGTGCCTGGAGTGTCGGAGGTCCCGGCACTGAAGCTTTCTTT	CAWSVGGPGTEAFF
NA	TRBJ2-3	TRBV9	NA	TGTGCCAGCAGCGTAGCTGTGACAGACAGCACAGATACGCAGTATTTT	CASSVAVTDSTDTQYF
few	TRBJ1-4	TRBV30	NA	TGTGCCTGGAGACGTCAGGAGCTTCTGGATCAACTGTTTTTT	CAWRRQELLDQLFF
NA	TRBJ2-7	TRBV6-6	TRBD2	TGTGCCAGCAGGACCCTAGCGGGAGGGCCCTTCTACGAGCAGTACTTC	CASRTLAGGPFYEQYF
NA	TRBJ2-5	TRBV5-4	NA	TGTGCCAGCAGCTTGACTAGCCAGATAGGGGGGGTCAAGTACTTC	CASSLTSQIGGVKYF
NA	TRBJ1-2	TRBV28	NA	TGTGCCAGCACCTTGGGTACTAACTATGGCTACACCTTC	CASTLGTNYGYTF
NA	TRBJ1-2	TRBV9	NA	TGTGCCAGCAGCGTCCGGGACACCGCCTATGGCTACACCTTC	CASSVRDTAYGYTF
NA	TRBJ2-5	TRBV18	NA	TGTGCCAGCTCACCGTACCAAGAGACCCAGTACTTC	CASSPYQETQYF
NA	TRBJ2-5	TRBV6-5	NA	TGTGCCAGCAGCAGGGACTTAGAGACCCAGTACTTC	CASSRDLETQYF
NA	TRBJ2-7	TRBV7-9	TRBD1	TGTGCCAGCAGCTTTCAACGCCCGGGACAGCTTACCTACGAGCAGTACTTC	CASSFQRPGQLTYEQYF
once	TRBJ2-5	TRBV9	TRBD2	TGTGCCAGCAGCGTAGAGGCGGGAGGTGGGGAGACCCAGTACTTC	CASSVEAGGGETQYF
few	TRBJ1-5	TRBV6-5	TRBD1	TGTGCCAGCAGTACGGGACAGAGCAACAATCAGCCCCAGCATTTT	CASSTGQSNNQPQHF
NA	TRBJ2-1	TRBV11-2	NA	TGTGCCAGCAGCTTAGATTCCGGCTCCGTCTACAATGAGCAGTTCTTC	CASSLDSGSVYNEQFF
NA	TRBJ2-5	TRBV5-1	NA	TGCGCCAGCAGCTTGATTACGGCGGGGCCCTGGGAGACCCAGTACTTC	CASSLITAGPWETQYF
NA	TRBJ2-1	TRBV6-6	TRBD2	TGTGCCAGCAGTTTGTTCGGGCTAGCGGAGGATGAGCAGTTCTTC	CASSLFGLAEDEQFF
NA	TRBJ1-1	TRBV16	TRBD1	TGTGCCAGCAGCCAATCGGGAAGACAGGGAGTTAAAGCTTTCTTT	CASSQSGRQGVKAFF
NA	TRBJ2-2	TRBV2	NA	TGTGCCAGCAGTGTCCAGGGGGGGGACACCGGGGAGCTGTTTTTT	CASSVQGGDTGELFF
NA	TRBJ2-1	TRBV18	TRBD1	TGTGCCAGCTCAGAGCCGGGACAGGGGGCCTACAATGAGCAGTTCTTC	CASSEPGQGAYNEQFF
NA	TRBJ1-2	TRBV6-6	NA	TGTGCCAGCAGGGGGCCGGGGGGCTATGGCTACACCTTC	CASRGPGGYGYTF
NA	TRBJ1-4	TRBV2	NA	TGTGCCAGCAGTGAGCCACCGTTAACTAATGAAAAACTGTTTTTT	CASSEPPLTNEKLFF
NA	TRBJ2-7	TRBV11-2	NA	TGTGCCAGCAGCCCAGGGGCGCGGGAACAGTACTTC	CASSPGAREQYF
NA	TRBJ2-7	TRBV18	NA	TGTGCCAGCTCACCAGAAGGGCAGAGGGCCGGGGATAACTACGAGCAGTACTTC	CASSPEGQRAGDNYEQYF
NA	TRBJ2-4	TRBV19	TRBD1	TGTGCCAGTAGAGACAGGGGGCAGGCCAAAAACATTCAGTACTTC	CASRDRGQAKNIQYF
NA	TRBJ1-3	TRBV7-2	NA	TGTGCCAGCAGCTTAGAAGGCGGCCGGGGTGGAAACACCATATATTTT	CASSLEGGRGGNTIYF
NA	TRBJ2-5	TRBV5-1	TRBD2	TGCGCCAGCAGTTTGTCCGCTAGCGGGGAAGAGACCCAGTACTTC	CASSLSASGEETQYF
NA	TRBJ1-6	TRBV4-1	TRBD1	TGCGCCAGCAGCCAAGGGGGCGGCATATGGACAGGGGGAAATTCACCCCTCCACTTT	CASSQGGGIWTGGNSPLHF
once	TRBJ2-6	TRBV6-1	TRBD1	TGTGCCAGCAGTGGAGGACAGGGATCCCTCTCTGGGGCCAACGTCCTGACTTTC	CASSGGQGSLSGANVLTF
NA	TRBJ2-3	TRBV7-2	NA	TGTGCCAGCAGCTCCCGTACCGGGGGTGATACGCAGTATTTT	CASSSRTGGDTQYF
NA	TRBJ2-3	TRBV9	NA	TGTGCCAGCAGCGTGGGGCTAGCCGACACAGATACGCAGTATTTT	CASSVGLADTDTQYF
NA	TRBJ2-3	TRBV19	NA	TGTGCCAGTAGTATAGGGGGGGCTACGCAGTATTTT	CASSIGGATQYF
NA	TRBJ1-3	TRBV18	NA	TGTGCCAGCTCACCACCGTCATCCAGGGTCGGTGGAAACACCATATATTTT	CASSPPSSRVGGNTIYF
NA	TRBJ2-5	TRBV5-1	TRBD2	TGCGCCAGCAGCCTACGGACTAGCGGGAGTCCCGAGACCCAGTACTTC	CASSLRTSGSPETQYF
NA	TRBJ1-5	TRBV27	NA	TGTGCCAGCATTTCTTGGACCCGGGACAATTCAACTGGTCAGCCCCAGCATTTT	CASISWTRDNSTGQPQHF
NA	TRBJ2-7	TRBV28	TRBD1	TGTGCCAGCAACGGGGACAGGCGGGACGAGCAGTACTTC	CASNGDRRDEQYF
NA	TRBJ2-7	TRBV5-6	NA	TGTGCCAGCAGCTCCTTAGGGGCCTACGAGCAGTACTTC	CASSSLGAYEQYF
NA	TRBJ2-5	TRBV5-1	NA	TGCGCCAGCAGTCCCGGTGGTCAGAAAGAGACCCAGTACTTC	CASSPGGQKETQYF
NA	TRBJ2-3	TRBV5-1	NA	TGCGCCAGCAGCCATTTTAGCGGAAGCACAGATACGCAGTATTTT	CASSHFSGSTDTQYF
NA	TRBJ1-6	TRBV6-5	NA	TGTGCCAGCACTACCCACGACAGGTCAAATTCACCCCTCCACTTT	CASTTHDRSNSPLHF